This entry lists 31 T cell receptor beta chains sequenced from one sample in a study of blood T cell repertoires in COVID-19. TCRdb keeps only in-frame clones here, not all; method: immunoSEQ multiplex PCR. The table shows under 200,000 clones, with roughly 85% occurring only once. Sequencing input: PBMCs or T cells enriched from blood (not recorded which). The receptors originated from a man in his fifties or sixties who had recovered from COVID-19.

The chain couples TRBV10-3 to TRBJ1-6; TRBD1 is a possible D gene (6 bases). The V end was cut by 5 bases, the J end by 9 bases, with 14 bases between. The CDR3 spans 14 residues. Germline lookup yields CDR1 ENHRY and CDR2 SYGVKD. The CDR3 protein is CAISPRTDASPLHF. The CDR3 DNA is TGTGCCATCAGTCCACGGACAGACGCTTCACCCCTCCACTTT.

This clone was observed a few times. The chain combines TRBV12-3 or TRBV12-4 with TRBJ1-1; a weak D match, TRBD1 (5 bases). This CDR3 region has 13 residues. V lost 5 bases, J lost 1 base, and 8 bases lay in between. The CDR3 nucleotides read TGTGCCAGCAGTCACAGGACGAACACTGAAGCTTTCTTT. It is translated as CASSHRTNTEAFF.

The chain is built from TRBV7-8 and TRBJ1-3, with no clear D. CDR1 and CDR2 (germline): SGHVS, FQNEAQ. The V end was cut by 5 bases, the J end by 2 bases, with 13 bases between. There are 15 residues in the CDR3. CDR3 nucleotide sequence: TGTGCCAGCAGCCGAGATTCAGCGACTGGAAACACCATATATTTT. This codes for CASSRDSATGNTIYF.

For the CDR3, the DNA is TGTGCCAGCAGCGTAGTGGCAGGGGGAGATTCACCCCTCCACTTT. Translating it yields CASSVVAGGDSPLHF. This chain connects TRBV9 to TRBJ1-6; 7 nucleotides line up with TRBD1. With 0 bases clipped from V and 8 bases from J, the junction kept 5 bases outside the gene matches. The V gene's germline CDR1 is SGDLS and CDR2 YYNGEE. This CDR3 contains 15 residues.

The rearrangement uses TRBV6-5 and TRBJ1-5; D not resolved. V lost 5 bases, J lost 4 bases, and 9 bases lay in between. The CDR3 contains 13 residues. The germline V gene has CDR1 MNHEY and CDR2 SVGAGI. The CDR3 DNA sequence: TGTGCCAGCAGTCCACAAGATAATCAGCCCCAGCATTTT. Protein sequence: CASSPQDNQPQHF.

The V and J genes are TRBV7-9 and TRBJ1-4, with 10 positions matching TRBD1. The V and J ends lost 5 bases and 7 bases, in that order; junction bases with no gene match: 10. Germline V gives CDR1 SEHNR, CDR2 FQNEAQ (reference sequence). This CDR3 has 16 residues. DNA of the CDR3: TGTGCCAGCAGCCCAACAAGACAGGGGGCCACTGAAAAACTGTTTTTT. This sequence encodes CASSPTRQGATEKLFF.

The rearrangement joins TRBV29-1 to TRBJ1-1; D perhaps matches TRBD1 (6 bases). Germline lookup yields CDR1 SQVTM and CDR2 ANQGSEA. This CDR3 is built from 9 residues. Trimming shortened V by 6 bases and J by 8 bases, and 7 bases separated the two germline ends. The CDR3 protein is CSVDREAFF. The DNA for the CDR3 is TGCAGCGTCGACAGGGAAGCTTTCTTT.

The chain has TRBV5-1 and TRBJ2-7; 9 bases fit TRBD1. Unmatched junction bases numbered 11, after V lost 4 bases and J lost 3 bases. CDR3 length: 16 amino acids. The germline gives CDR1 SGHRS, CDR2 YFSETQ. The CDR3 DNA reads TGCGCCAGCAGCGCCCAACAGGGGGCCCTGAGCTACGAGCAGTACTTC. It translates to CASSAQQGALSYEQYF. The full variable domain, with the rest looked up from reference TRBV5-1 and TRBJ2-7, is KAGVTQTPRYLIKTRGQQVTLSCSPISGHRSVSWYQQTPGQGLQFLFEYFSETQRNKGNFPGRFSGRQFSNSRSEMNVSTLELGDSALYLCASSAQQGALSYEQYFGPGTRLTVT.

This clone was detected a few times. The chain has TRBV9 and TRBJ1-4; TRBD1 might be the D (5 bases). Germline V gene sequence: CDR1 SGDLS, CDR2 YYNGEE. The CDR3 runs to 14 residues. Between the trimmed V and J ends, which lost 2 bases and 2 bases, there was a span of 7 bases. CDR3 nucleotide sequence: TGTGCCAGCAGCGTGACAGCCACTAATGAAAAACTGTTTTTT. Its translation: CASSVTATNEKLFF. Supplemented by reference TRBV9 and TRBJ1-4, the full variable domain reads DSGVTQTPKHLITATGQRVTLRCSPRSGDLSVYWYQQSLDQGLQFLIQYYNGEERAKGNILERFSAQQFPDLHSELNLSSLELGDSALYFCASSVTATNEKLFFGSGTQLSVL.

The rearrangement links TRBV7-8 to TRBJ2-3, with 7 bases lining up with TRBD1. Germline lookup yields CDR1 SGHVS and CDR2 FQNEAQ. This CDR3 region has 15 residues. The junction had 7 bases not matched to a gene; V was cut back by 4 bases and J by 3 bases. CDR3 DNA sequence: TGTGCCAGCAGCTCCTACCGGGACAGAACAGATACGCAGTATTTT. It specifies CASSSYRDRTDTQYF.

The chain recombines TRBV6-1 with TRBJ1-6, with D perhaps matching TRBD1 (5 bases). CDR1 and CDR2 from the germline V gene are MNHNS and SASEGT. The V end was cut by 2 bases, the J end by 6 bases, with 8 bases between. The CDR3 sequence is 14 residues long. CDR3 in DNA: TGTGCCAGCAGTGAATTAAGGGGTAATTCACCCCTCCACTTT. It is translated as CASSELRGNSPLHF.

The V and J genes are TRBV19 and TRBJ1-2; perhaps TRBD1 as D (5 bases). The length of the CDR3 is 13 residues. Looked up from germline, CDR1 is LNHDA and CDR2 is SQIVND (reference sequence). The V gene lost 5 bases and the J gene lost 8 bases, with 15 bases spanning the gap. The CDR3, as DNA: TGTGCCAGTAGTGTACAGGAGAAAGGGGGCTACACCTTC. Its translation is CASSVQEKGGYTF.

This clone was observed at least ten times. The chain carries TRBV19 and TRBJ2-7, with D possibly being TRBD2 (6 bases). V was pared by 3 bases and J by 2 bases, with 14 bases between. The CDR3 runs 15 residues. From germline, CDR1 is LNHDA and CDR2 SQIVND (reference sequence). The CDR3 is CASSMTSGEAYEQYF. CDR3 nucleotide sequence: TGTGCCAGTAGTATGACATCCGGGGAGGCCTACGAGCAGTACTTC.

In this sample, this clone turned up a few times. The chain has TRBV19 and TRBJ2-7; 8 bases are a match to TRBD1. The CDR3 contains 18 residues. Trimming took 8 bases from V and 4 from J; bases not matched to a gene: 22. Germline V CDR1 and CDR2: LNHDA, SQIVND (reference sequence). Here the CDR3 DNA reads TGTGCCAGTCGAAAACGACCTGTACAAACAGGGGGAGTTTACGAGCAGTACTTC. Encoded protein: CASRKRPVQTGGVYEQYF.

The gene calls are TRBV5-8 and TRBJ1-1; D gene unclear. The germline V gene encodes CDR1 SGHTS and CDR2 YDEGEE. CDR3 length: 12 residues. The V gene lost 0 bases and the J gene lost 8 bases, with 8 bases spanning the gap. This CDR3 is CASSLELGEAFF. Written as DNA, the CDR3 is TGTGCCAGCAGCTTGGAATTGGGCGAAGCTTTCTTT.

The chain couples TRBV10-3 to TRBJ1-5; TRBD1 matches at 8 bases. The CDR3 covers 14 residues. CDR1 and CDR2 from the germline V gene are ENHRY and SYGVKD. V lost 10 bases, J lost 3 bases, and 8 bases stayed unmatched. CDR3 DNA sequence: TGTGCCACCACCCAGGGGGCCGACAATCAGCCCCAGCATTTT. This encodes CATTQGADNQPQHF.

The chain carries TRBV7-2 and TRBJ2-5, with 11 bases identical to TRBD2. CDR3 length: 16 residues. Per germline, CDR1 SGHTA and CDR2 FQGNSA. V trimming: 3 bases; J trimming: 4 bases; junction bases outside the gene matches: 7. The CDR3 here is CASSLGVAGGLETQYF. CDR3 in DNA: TGTGCCAGCAGCTTGGGAGTAGCGGGGGGGCTAGAGACCCAGTACTTC.

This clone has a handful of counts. CDR3 loop: CASSQVPAGVVDEQYF. The DNA for the CDR3 is TGCGCCAGCAGCCAAGTCCCAGCGGGGGTCGTCGACGAGCAGTACTTC. The rearrangement joins TRBV4-1 to TRBJ2-7; 8 bases align to TRBD2. V shed 1 base and J 5 bases; nucleotides not matched to a gene: 10. This CDR3 spans 16 amino acids. Germline V CDR1 and CDR2: MGHRA, YSYEKL.

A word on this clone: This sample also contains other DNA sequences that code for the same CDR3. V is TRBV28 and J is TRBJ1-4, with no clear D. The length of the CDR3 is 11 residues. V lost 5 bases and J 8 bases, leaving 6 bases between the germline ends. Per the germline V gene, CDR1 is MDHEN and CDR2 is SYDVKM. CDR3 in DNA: TGTGCCAGCAGTCTCAGGGAAAAACTGTTTTTT. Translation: CASSLREKLFF.

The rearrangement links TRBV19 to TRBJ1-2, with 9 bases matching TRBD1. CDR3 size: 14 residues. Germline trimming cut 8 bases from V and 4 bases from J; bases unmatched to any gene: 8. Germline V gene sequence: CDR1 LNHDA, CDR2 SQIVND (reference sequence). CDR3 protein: CASRTGTGRYGYTF. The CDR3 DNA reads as TGTGCCAGTCGTACCGGGACAGGGCGCTATGGCTACACCTTC.

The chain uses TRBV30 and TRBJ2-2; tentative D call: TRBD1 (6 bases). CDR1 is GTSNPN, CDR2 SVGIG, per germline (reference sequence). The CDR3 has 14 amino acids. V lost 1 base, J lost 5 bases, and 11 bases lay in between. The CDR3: CAWSEGVVTGELFF. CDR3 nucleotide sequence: TGTGCCTGGAGTGAGGGGGTAGTAACCGGGGAGCTGTTTTTT.

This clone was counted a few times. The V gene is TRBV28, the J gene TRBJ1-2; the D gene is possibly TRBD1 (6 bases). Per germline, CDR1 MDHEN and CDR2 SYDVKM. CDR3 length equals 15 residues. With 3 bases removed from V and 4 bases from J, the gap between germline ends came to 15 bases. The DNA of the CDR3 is TGTGCCAGCAGTTTCCCGTGGGGGACATCCTATGGCTACACCTTC. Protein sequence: CASSFPWGTSYGYTF.

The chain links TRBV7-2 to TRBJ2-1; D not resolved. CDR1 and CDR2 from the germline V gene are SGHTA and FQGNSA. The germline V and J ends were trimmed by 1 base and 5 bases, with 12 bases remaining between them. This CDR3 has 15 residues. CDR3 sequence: CASSLESGLNNEQFF. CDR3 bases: TGTGCCAGCAGCTTAGAGTCGGGTCTAAACAATGAGCAGTTCTTC.

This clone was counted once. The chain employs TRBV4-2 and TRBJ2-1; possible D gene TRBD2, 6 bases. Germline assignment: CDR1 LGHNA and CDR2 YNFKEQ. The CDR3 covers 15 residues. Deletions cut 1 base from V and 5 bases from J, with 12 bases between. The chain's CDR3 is CASSQASGQNNEQFF. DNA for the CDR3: TGTGCCAGCAGCCAAGCGAGCGGGCAGAACAATGAGCAGTTCTTC.

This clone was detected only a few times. Here the CDR3 DNA reads TGTGCCAGCACCTTATCGGGACAGGGGAATGAAAAACTGTTTTTT. This codes for CASTLSGQGNEKLFF. The V call is TRBV6-5, the J call TRBJ1-4, with 10 bases identical to TRBD1. V was pared by 7 bases and J by 5 bases, with 7 bases of the junction left unmatched. The CDR3 is 15 amino acids. CDR1 MNHEY and CDR2 SVGAGI come from the germline V gene.

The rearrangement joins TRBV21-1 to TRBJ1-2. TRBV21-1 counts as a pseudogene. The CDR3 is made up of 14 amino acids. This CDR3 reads CASSKHGRGQGYTF. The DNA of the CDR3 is TGTGCCAGCAGCAAACACGGGCGGGGTCAAGGCTACACCTTC.

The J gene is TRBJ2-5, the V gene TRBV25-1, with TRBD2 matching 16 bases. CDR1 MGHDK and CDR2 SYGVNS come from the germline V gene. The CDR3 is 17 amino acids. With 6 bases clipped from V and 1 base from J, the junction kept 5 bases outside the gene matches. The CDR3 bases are TGTGCCAGCAGGGGACTAGCGGGAGGGCGAGGCCAAGAGACCCAGTACTTC. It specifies CASRGLAGGRGQETQYF.

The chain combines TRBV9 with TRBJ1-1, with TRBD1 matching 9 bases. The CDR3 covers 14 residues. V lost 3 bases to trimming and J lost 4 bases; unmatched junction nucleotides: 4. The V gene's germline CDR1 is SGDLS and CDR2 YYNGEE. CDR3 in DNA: TGTGCCAGCAGCGAGACAGGGGGAAGCACTGAAGCTTTCTTT. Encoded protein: CASSETGGSTEAFF.

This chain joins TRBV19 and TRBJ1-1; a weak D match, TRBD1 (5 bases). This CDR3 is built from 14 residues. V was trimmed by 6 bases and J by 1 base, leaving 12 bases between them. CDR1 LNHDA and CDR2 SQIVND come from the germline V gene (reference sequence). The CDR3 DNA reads TGTGCCAGTAGGCCGACAGACAGGAACACTGAAGCTTTCTTT. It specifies CASRPTDRNTEAFF.

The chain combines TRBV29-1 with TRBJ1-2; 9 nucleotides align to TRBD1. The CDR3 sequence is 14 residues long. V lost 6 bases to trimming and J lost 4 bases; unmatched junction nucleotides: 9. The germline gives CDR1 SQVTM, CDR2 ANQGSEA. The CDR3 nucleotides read TGCAGCGTGGAGGCGGGACAGGGTGGCTATGGCTACACCTTC. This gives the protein CSVEAGQGGYGYTF.

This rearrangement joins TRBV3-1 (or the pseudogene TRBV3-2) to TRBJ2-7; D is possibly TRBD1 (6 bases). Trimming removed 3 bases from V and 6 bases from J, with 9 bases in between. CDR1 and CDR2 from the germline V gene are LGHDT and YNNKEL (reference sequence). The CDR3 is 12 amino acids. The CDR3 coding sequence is TGTGCCAGCAGCCACTACAGGGCCGAGCAGTACTTC. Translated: CASSHYRAEQYF.